This TCR beta chain was sequenced during a study of blood T cell repertoires in COVID-19. Method: immunoSEQ multiplex PCR; TCRdb's copy keeps in-frame clones and lacks some. This table has some 490,000 clones, 75% to 90% appearing once. Germline V gives CDR1 GTSNPN, CDR2 SVGIG (reference sequence). The length of the CDR3 is 14 residues. The ends lost 3 bases at V and 4 bases at J; junction bases unmatched: 5. Recovered participants had two consecutive negative NP/OP PCR tests, healthcare professional clearance, or symptom resolution. This receptor was identified in a woman aged 60-75 years who had recovered from COVID-19. V usage is TRBV30 and J usage is TRBJ2-1; 8 bases match TRBD2. The material sequenced was PBMCs or T cells enriched from blood (not recorded which). The CDR3 loop is CAWSTGGNYNEQFF. Here the CDR3 DNA reads TGTGCCTGGAGCACGGGGGGGAATTACAATGAGCAGTTCTTC.